This T cell receptor (beta chain) was documented in a study of CD8+CD57+ T cells in acquired aplastic anemia. Broader study findings: Patients were compared with controls for CD8+ Simpson's diversity, and no significant difference emerged. Patients shared under 30 CD8+ CDR3 sequences with controls.

This clonotype showed up many times. What it binds is unknown. TCR beta VDJ combinations and CDR3 sequences were profiled from genomic DNA. TCRdb called the reads again in MiXCR, with one record for every CDR3 protein. The profile shows 250,000 or so distinct CDR3 sequences, approximately 45% of them singletons. Patients chosen for sequencing had CD8+CD57+ cells that had expanded, as shown by flow cytometry. Severe acquired aplastic anemia was present in all patients. There was no therapy given to any patient before the blood sampling took place. Sequenced material: sorted CD4+, CD8+, or CD8+CD57+ T cells (not recorded which) from PBMCs. This TCR derives from a human donor with aplastic anemia.

The CDR3 region is CAISEESVFTYEQYF. For the CDR3, the DNA is TGTGCCATCAGTGAGGAATCCGTATTCACCTACGAGCAGTACTTC. The genes are TRBV10-3 and TRBJ2-7; no clear D gene. Germline CDR1 ENHRY, CDR2 SYGVKD. The CDR3 runs 15 residues. The V and J ends lost 2 bases and 2 bases respectively, with 13 bases between them.